The 16 T cell receptor beta chains below all came from one sample that was sequenced in a study of blood T cell repertoires in COVID-19. Here immunoSEQ multiplex PCR was the method, and the copy in TCRdb shows in-frame clones only, minus some. Of around 250,000 clones detected, roughly nine tenths appear once; the ten largest clones hold roughly 5.8%. The material sequenced was peripheral blood. These receptor sequences come from a man in his 60s with acute or convalescent COVID-19.

The chain joins TRBV5-5 to TRBJ1-5; a possible D gene is TRBD1 (6 bases). V dropped 4 bases and J dropped 0 bases, with 11 bases sitting between them. CDR3 size: 15 residues. In germline, CDR1 is SGHKS, CDR2 YYEKEE (reference sequence). CDR3 DNA sequence: TGTGCCAGCAGCCCGGGACACGGTAGCAATCAGCCCCAGCATTTT. This sequence encodes CASSPGHGSNQPQHF.

The chain carries TRBV3-1 (or the pseudogene TRBV3-2) and TRBJ2-7, with D maybe TRBD2 (6 bases). V gave up 10 bases and J gave up 2 bases, with 15 bases separating them. Germline-derived CDR1 and CDR2 are LGHDT and YNNKEL (reference sequence). The CDR3 is 13 amino acids. The CDR3 bases are TGTGCCACCGGCGAGGGAGGTCCCTACGAGCAGTACTTC. Amino acids: CATGEGGPYEQYF.

The rearrangement joins TRBV7-2 to TRBJ2-2; 10 bases map to TRBD2. The trim removed 2 bases at V and 6 bases at J, leaving 3 bases unmatched. Germline V gene data show CDR1 as SGHTA and CDR2 as FQGNSA. This CDR3 is 15 amino acids long. The chain's CDR3 is CASSLLAGESGELFF. Here the CDR3 DNA reads TGTGCCAGCAGCTTACTAGCGGGAGAATCCGGGGAGCTGTTTTTT.

This clone has only one observation. The chain carries TRBV7-9 and TRBJ2-7; D gene unclear. Trimming shortened V by 2 bases and J by 6 bases, and 11 bases separated the two germline ends. Germline CDR1 reads SEHNR; CDR2 reads FQNEAQ (reference sequence). The CDR3 contains 13 residues. The CDR3 sequence is CASSLSRQGEQYF. The CDR3, as DNA: TGTGCCAGCAGCTTATCAAGACAAGGCGAGCAGTACTTC.

V and J are TRBV6-5 and TRBJ2-1; the D gene is possibly TRBD2 (6 bases). V was pared by 5 bases and J by 6 bases, with 17 bases between. The CDR3 spans 15 residues. The V gene's germline CDR1 is MNHEY and CDR2 SVGAGI. CDR3 bases: TGTGCCAGCAGTCGGGACTTCCGTTTATTCAATGAGCAGTTCTTC. Residues: CASSRDFRLFNEQFF.

This clone turned up a few times. The J gene is TRBJ2-2, the V gene TRBV9; D perhaps matches TRBD1 (8 bases). The CDR3 extends over 17 amino acids. The V gene lost 7 bases and the J gene lost 1 base, with 20 bases spanning the gap. CDR1 and CDR2 (germline): SGDLS, YYNGEE. In DNA form, the CDR3 reads TGTGCCAGCCCTACAGGGGGGGTATTAAAGAACACCGGGGAGCTGTTTTTT. Its protein is CASPTGGVLKNTGELFF.

The V gene is TRBV19, the J gene TRBJ2-7; TRBD2 agrees at 11 bases. This CDR3 comprises 17 residues. The junction had 20 bases not matched to a gene; V was cut back by 10 bases and J by 6 bases. Germline CDR1 is LNHDA and CDR2 is SQIVND (reference sequence). DNA of the CDR3: TGTGCCACCTCGGGACTAGCGGAAATATCCTCTGGGGGCGAGCAGTACTTC. Protein product: CATSGLAEISSGGEQYF.

The CDR3 is CAISDRTGEETQYF. The CDR3 DNA sequence: TGTGCCATCAGTGATCGGACAGGGGAAGAGACCCAGTACTTC. The chain links TRBV10-3 to TRBJ2-5; TRBD1 aligns across 9 bases. V lost 3 bases to trimming and J lost 3 bases; unmatched junction nucleotides: 2. The germline gives CDR1 ENHRY, CDR2 SYGVKD. There are 14 residues in the CDR3.

The rearrangement joins TRBV29-1 to TRBJ2-2; 9 bases agree with TRBD2. Looked up from germline, CDR1 is SQVTM and CDR2 is ANQGSEA. CDR3 size: 16 residues. J was trimmed by 7 bases and V by 5 bases; bases with no gene match: 14. The CDR3 bases are TGCAGCGTTAAAAGTATTTCACTAGCGGGCTACGGGGAGCTGTTTTTT. It yields the protein CSVKSISLAGYGELFF.

The chain uses TRBV28 and TRBJ1-6; D is undetermined. Germline V gives CDR1 MDHEN, CDR2 SYDVKM. V lost 4 bases and J lost 9, with 10 bases in between. The CDR3 is 13 residues long. CDR3 coding DNA: TGTGCCAGCAGTTCCCAGACGGGTTCACCCCTCCACTTT. This codes for CASSSQTGSPLHF.

This chain uses TRBV7-3 with TRBJ2-2, with 9 bases identical to TRBD2. The CDR3 is made up of 16 amino acids. CDR1 is SGHTA, CDR2 FQGTGA, per germline. V was clipped by 5 bases and J by 5 bases; unmatched bases: 9. This CDR3 reads CASSRASGKGTGELFF. The CDR3 bases are TGTGCCAGCAGCCGAGCTAGCGGGAAAGGTACCGGGGAGCTGTTTTTT. The whole variable domain, filled in from reference TRBV7-3 and TRBJ2-2, reads GAGVSQTPSNKVTEKGKYVELRCDPISGHTALYWYRQSLGQGPEFLIYFQGTGAADDSGLPNDRFFAVRPEGSVSTLKIQRTERGDSAVYLCASSRASGKGTGELFFGEGSRLTVL.

The rearrangement links TRBV6-2 or TRBV6-3 to TRBJ2-1, with 7 bases that match TRBD2. With V trimmed by 5 bases and J by 0 bases, 10 bases remained unmatched. The CDR3 runs 17 residues. Germline V gene data show CDR1 as MNHEY and CDR2 as SVGEGT. The CDR3 DNA follows: TGTGCCAGCAGTACTCTAGCGGACCCGAGCTCCTACAATGAGCAGTTCTTC. Its translation is CASSTLADPSSYNEQFF.

This chain connects TRBV7-2 to TRBJ1-2; tentative D call: TRBD1 (6 bases). This CDR3 spans 14 amino acids. Germline V lookup: CDR1 SGHTA, CDR2 FQGNSA. V lost 5 bases and J lost 0, with 10 bases in between. The CDR3 loop reads CASSIRQANYGYTF. CDR3 nucleotides: TGTGCCAGCAGCATCCGACAGGCTAACTATGGCTACACCTTC.

The V call is TRBV7-9, the J call TRBJ1-1, with 10 bases fitting TRBD1. CDR1 is SEHNR, CDR2 FQNEAQ, per germline (reference sequence). V was pared by 6 bases and J by 5 bases, with 9 bases of the junction left unmatched. The CDR3 is 15 residues long. The CDR3 DNA is TGTGCCAGCAGGGAGACAGGGGGCCCCATTACTGAAGCTTTCTTT. This encodes CASRETGGPITEAFF.

The chain carries TRBV7-2 and TRBJ1-3; TRBD1 matches 8 bases. The CDR3 has 18 amino acids. CDR1 and CDR2 from the germline V gene are SGHTA and FQGNSA. With 3 bases clipped from V and 1 base from J, the junction kept 11 bases outside the gene matches. The CDR3 is CASSFQIGQGSSGNTIYF. The DNA for the CDR3 is TGTGCCAGCAGCTTCCAAATCGGACAGGGCTCATCTGGAAACACCATATATTTT.

The chain is built from TRBV5-1 and TRBJ2-3, with TRBD2 matching over 8 bases. In germline, CDR1 is SGHRS, CDR2 YFSETQ. This CDR3 has 16 residues. V shed 0 bases, J shed 2 bases, and the junction held 5 bases outside the gene matches. The CDR3 spells CASSLEGGGSTDTQYF. The CDR3 nucleotides are TGCGCCAGCAGCTTGGAGGGCGGGGGGTCCACAGATACGCAGTATTTT.